One and the same sample provided the 18 T cell receptor beta chains below, sequenced in a study of cytomegalovirus exposure and HLA in healthy donors. With 60 Vbeta and 13 Jbeta primers, the PCR was carried out. Profiled with immunoSEQ multiplex PCR; TCRdb holds only in-frame clones, not every one. The sample holds some 200,000 clones. The sample consisted of PBMCs. The receptor source for this set is a woman aged 18-29 years in good health and CMV-seropositive.

The chain uses TRBV5-4 and TRBJ2-7; 11 bases fit TRBD2. The CDR3 is 15 amino acids. From germline, CDR1 is SGHNT and CDR2 YYREEE (reference sequence). After removal of 3 bases from V and 1 base from J, the junction contained 3 bases not matched to a gene. CDR3: CASSYASGRSYEQYF. CDR3 in DNA: TGTGCCAGCAGCTACGCTAGCGGGAGGTCCTACGAGCAGTACTTC.

The rearrangement uses TRBV29-1 and TRBJ1-2, with TRBD1 matching 7 bases. The CDR3 contains 13 residues. CDR1 and CDR2 (germline): SQVTM, ANQGSEA. Trimming at V came to 6 bases and at J to 2 bases, leaving 6 bases not matched to a gene. The CDR3 protein is CSVGTVANYGYTF. CDR3 DNA: TGCAGCGTAGGGACAGTAGCCAACTATGGCTACACCTTC.

J is TRBJ2-7 and V is TRBV10-3, with 8 bases identical to TRBD2. V lost 3 bases, J lost 7 bases, and 11 bases stayed unmatched. CDR3 length: 15 amino acids. The V gene's germline CDR1 is ENHRY and CDR2 SYGVKD. In DNA, the CDR3 is TGTGCCATCAGTGACAGCGGGAGTTCAACGGGGGAGCAGTACTTC. This codes for CAISDSGSSTGEQYF.

V usage is TRBV30 and J usage is TRBJ2-1, with 9 bases lining up with TRBD2. The CDR3 covers 18 residues. The J segment lost 5 bases and the V segment lost 3 bases, leaving 17 bases of the junction unmatched. In germline, CDR1 is GTSNPN, CDR2 SVGIG (reference sequence). CDR3 protein: CAWRLLAGAKGRDNEQFF. The CDR3 DNA reads TGTGCCTGGAGGTTATTAGCGGGGGCAAAGGGTCGGGACAATGAGCAGTTCTTC.

The rearrangement joins TRBV7-2 to TRBJ2-7; 10 bases agree with TRBD2. V shed 4 bases, J shed 6 bases, and the junction held 9 bases outside the gene matches. The CDR3 sequence is 15 residues long. The germline V gene encodes CDR1 SGHTA and CDR2 FQGNSA. The CDR3 reads CASSSSGSAVREQYF. The CDR3 region has the DNA TGTGCCAGCAGCTCTAGCGGGAGTGCGGTACGCGAGCAGTACTTC.

The rearrangement joins TRBV5-1 to TRBJ1-1; possible D gene TRBD1, 5 bases. V dropped 0 bases and J dropped 5 bases, with 11 bases sitting between them. CDR1 SGHRS and CDR2 YFSETQ come from the germline V gene. The CDR3 is made up of 14 amino acids. CDR3 nucleotide sequence: TGCGCCAGCAGCTTGGGGGGCGCTGAGACTGAAGCTTTCTTT. Protein product: CASSLGGAETEAFF. The full variable domain, with the rest looked up from reference TRBV5-1 and TRBJ1-1, is KAGVTQTPRYLIKTRGQQVTLSCSPISGHRSVSWYQQTPGQGLQFLFEYFSETQRNKGNFPGRFSGRQFSNSRSEMNVSTLELGDSALYLCASSLGGAETEAFFGQGTRLTVV.

The chain links TRBV2 to TRBJ1-2; 8 bases agree with TRBD1. The CDR3 extends over 18 amino acids. The germline gives CDR1 SNHLY, CDR2 FYNNEI. V was clipped by 4 bases and J by 4 bases; unmatched bases: 17. The CDR3 protein is CASSGTGNRPRLSYGYTF. For the CDR3, the DNA is TGTGCCAGCAGTGGGACAGGGAACCGGCCGCGGCTCTCCTATGGCTACACCTTC.

This chain links TRBV5-4 with TRBJ2-5; 7 nucleotides agree with TRBD2. The J call may be incorrect, as the DNA end agrees better with TRBJ2-7. Germline lookup yields CDR1 SGHNT and CDR2 YYREEE (reference sequence). The CDR3 length is 15 residues. Here the CDR3 reads CASSSRAGVTYEQYF. CDR3 DNA: TGTGCCAGCAGCTCTCGTGCGGGGGTCACCTACGAGCAGTACTTC.

The rearrangement joins TRBV29-1 to TRBJ1-6; 7 bases are a match to TRBD1. V lost 7 bases to trimming and J lost 7 bases; unmatched junction nucleotides: 4. This CDR3 is built from 12 residues. Germline CDR1 is SQVTM and CDR2 is ANQGSEA. The CDR3 sequence is CSARQGNSPLHF. CDR3 coding DNA: TGCAGCGCCCGACAGGGAAATTCACCCCTCCACTTT.

The gene calls are TRBV6-1 and TRBJ2-2, with 7 bases lining up with TRBD1. The V segment lost 4 bases and the J segment 5 bases; nucleotides outside the gene matches: 7. The length of the CDR3 is 15 residues. The germline V gene has CDR1 MNHNS and CDR2 SASEGT. The chain's CDR3 is CASSVRGRRTGELFF. The CDR3 coding sequence is TGTGCCAGCAGTGTGAGGGGGCGACGAACCGGGGAGCTGTTTTTT.

The chain recombines TRBV10-3 with TRBJ1-1; D is possibly TRBD1 (5 bases). CDR1 and CDR2 (germline): ENHRY, SYGVKD. The CDR3 totals 13 residues. Trimming stripped 11 bases from V and 2 bases from J, with 15 bases between. CDR3 protein: CAVRGDSNTEAFF. The CDR3 nucleotides read TGTGCCGTGCGGGGTGACAGTAACACTGAAGCTTTCTTT.

For this clone: It is unclear where the CDR3 begins or ends on the DNA, so no DNA is shown, and the CDR3 is as TCRdb lists it. The chain combines TRBV29-1 with TRBJ2-7; the table's D gene call, TRBD2, was not cross checked with the DNA. Germline CDR1 SQVTM, CDR2 ANQGSEA. The CDR3 has 15 amino acids, counting both end residues. The CDR3 sequence is CSVGVGGGSTYEQYF.

The rearrangement uses TRBV7-8 and TRBJ2-1, with 10 nucleotides matching TRBD2. Germline trimming cut 2 bases from V and 3 bases from J; bases unmatched to any gene: 7. The V gene's germline CDR1 is SGHVS and CDR2 FQNEAQ. The CDR3 contains 17 residues. This chain's CDR3 is CASSLQSIAGGYNEQFF. CDR3 DNA: TGTGCCAGCAGCTTACAAAGCATAGCGGGAGGCTACAATGAGCAGTTCTTC. The entire variable domain, with the rest obtained from reference TRBV7-8 and TRBJ2-1, is as follows: GAGVSQSPRYKVAKRGQDVALRCDPISGHVSLFWYQQALGQGPEFLTYFQNEAQLDKSGLPSDRFFAERPEGSVSTLKIQRTQQEDSAVYLCASSLQSIAGGYNEQFFGPGTRLTVL.

The gene calls are TRBV6-4 and TRBJ1-1; D not certain. V shed 2 bases and J shed 3 bases, with 10 bases lying between them. The CDR3 loop spans 14 amino acids. The germline gives CDR1 MRHNA, CDR2 SNTAGT. The CDR3 region is CASSDGREDTEAFF. CDR3 DNA: TGTGCCAGCAGTGACGGTCGGGAAGACACTGAAGCTTTCTTT.

The J gene is TRBJ2-1, the V gene TRBV9; D ambiguous. Germline CDR1 is SGDLS and CDR2 is YYNGEE. V was pared by 0 bases and J by 0 bases, with 7 bases between. The CDR3 contains 15 residues. Written as DNA, the CDR3 is TGTGCCAGCAGCGTAGATCCGAGCTCCTACAATGAGCAGTTCTTC. Its protein product is CASSVDPSSYNEQFF.

This chain joins TRBV6-6 and TRBJ2-5; 13 bases are shared with TRBD2. This CDR3 spans 15 amino acids. The germline V gene encodes CDR1 MNHNY and CDR2 SVGAGI (reference sequence). J lost 1 base, V lost 5 bases, and 1 base had no gene match. The CDR3 DNA reads as TGTGCCAGCAGTGGGACTAGCGGGGTCCAAGAGACCCAGTACTTC. Translating it yields CASSGTSGVQETQYF.

The chain uses TRBV2 and TRBJ1-2; possible D gene TRBD1, 6 bases. Germline values: CDR1 SNHLY, CDR2 FYNNEI. The CDR3 runs to 13 residues. V was pared by 7 bases and J by 1 base, with 10 bases between. The CDR3 protein is CASTAGVNYGYTF. The CDR3 coding sequence is TGTGCCAGCACGGCAGGGGTTAACTATGGCTACACCTTC.

The chain is built from TRBV5-6 and TRBJ1-2; no clear D. Germline values: CDR1 SGHDT, CDR2 YYEEEE. Trimming took 4 bases from V and 5 from J, leaving 9 bases between them. The CDR3 spans 12 residues. The CDR3 region is CASSVSGYGYTF. CDR3 coding DNA: TGTGCCAGCAGCGTATCGGGGTATGGCTACACCTTC.